Shown below are 13 T cell receptor beta chains from a single sample sequenced in a study of shared clonotypes between healthy human individuals. The repertoire was sequenced with immunoSEQ multiplex PCR; TCRdb's copy has only in-frame clones and lacks some. The table records a few hundred thousand clones, around 80% of them present only once. Input material: PBMCs. The source of these receptors is a woman aged 40 to 55 in good health. Some clones in this sample may be carry-over from other donors' samples.

V is TRBV6-4 and J is TRBJ2-3, with 7 bases identical to TRBD2. From germline, CDR1 is MRHNA and CDR2 SNTAGT. V gave up 0 bases and J gave up 2 bases; unmatched junction bases: 5. The CDR3 loop spans 16 amino acids. CDR3: CASSDSERGSTDTQYF. The CDR3 DNA reads TGTGCCAGCAGTGACTCCGAGCGGGGCTCCACAGATACGCAGTATTTT.

The V and J genes are TRBV29-1 and TRBJ2-3; no reliable D call. Trimming left V 3 bases short and J 0 bases short, with 10 bases between. This CDR3 is 14 amino acids long. The germline V gene has CDR1 SQVTM and CDR2 ANQGSEA. The chain's CDR3 is CSVDSLISTDTQYF. CDR3 coding DNA: TGCAGCGTTGATTCCCTCATTAGCACAGATACGCAGTATTTT.

Only a few counts were recorded for this clone. A read error may produce the germline difference seen at one junction end. The chain couples TRBV7-7 to TRBJ2-7, with D possibly matching TRBD2 (5 bases). Per the germline V gene, CDR1 is SSHAT and CDR2 is FNYEAQ (reference sequence). This CDR3 is 14 amino acids long. The CDR3 loop is CASSLARGLSEQYF. The CDR3 DNA sequence: TGTGCTAGCAGCTTAGCCCGGGGATTAAGCGAGCAGTACTTC.

The chain is built from TRBV9 and TRBJ2-5, with a weak D call TRBD2 (5 bases). V shed 0 bases and J shed 11 bases, with 11 bases lying between them. Germline V CDR1 and CDR2: SGDLS, YYNGEE. The CDR3 length is 12 residues. The DNA for the CDR3 is TGTGCCAGCAGCGTAGGGAAGGGAGAGCAGTACTTC. It specifies CASSVGKGEQYF.

The rearrangement joins TRBV7-8 to TRBJ2-7; D is unclear. The length of the CDR3 is 14 residues. Trimming shortened V by 5 bases and J by 2 bases, and 13 bases separated the two germline ends. Germline CDR1 reads SGHVS; CDR2 reads FQNEAQ. The CDR3 is CASSPLTAAYEQYF. The DNA of the CDR3 is TGTGCCAGCAGCCCCCTGACGGCCGCCTACGAGCAGTACTTC. Together with reference TRBV7-8 and TRBJ2-7, the CDR3 gives the full variable domain: GAGVSQSPRYKVAKRGQDVALRCDPISGHVSLFWYQQALGQGPEFLTYFQNEAQLDKSGLPSDRFFAERPEGSVSTLKIQRTQQEDSAVYLCASSPLTAAYEQYFGPGTRLTVT.

The chain links TRBV6-5 to TRBJ1-5; TRBD1 agrees at 7 bases. In germline, CDR1 is MNHEY, CDR2 SVGAGI. The CDR3 is 15 amino acids. V lost 8 bases to trimming and J lost 1 base; unmatched junction nucleotides: 8. CDR3 bases: TGTGCCAGCGGGGGACAGTATGGGAGCAATCAGCCCCAGCATTTT. Residues: CASGGQYGSNQPQHF.

Only a few counts were recorded for this clone. The rearrangement uses TRBV7-9 and TRBJ2-7, with a tentative D call TRBD2 (5 bases). Trimming removed 3 bases at V and 5 bases at J, with 8 bases between. Germline V lookup: CDR1 SEHNR, CDR2 FQNEAQ (reference sequence). This CDR3 contains 12 residues. CDR3 coding DNA: TGTGCCAGCAGCTTGTGGCGGGACGAGCAGTACTTC. Translating it yields CASSLWRDEQYF.

The chain employs TRBV28 and TRBJ2-4; 9 bases match TRBD1. Losses at the gene ends were 3 bases for V and 6 bases for J; bases not matched to a gene: 9. Germline V gene lookup returns CDR1 MDHEN and CDR2 SYDVKM. This CDR3 region has 16 residues. The CDR3 nucleotides read TGTGCCAGCAGTTTGTACCCCGGGACAGGGACAAACATTCAGTACTTC. Residues: CASSLYPGTGTNIQYF. The variable domain in full, with the rest retrieved from reference TRBV28 and TRBJ2-4, is DVKVTQSSRYLVKRTGEKVFLECVQDMDHENMFWYRQDPGLGLRLIYFSYDVKMKEKGDIPEGYSVSREKKERFSLILESASTNQTSMYLCASSLYPGTGTNIQYFGAGTRLSVL.

V is TRBV10-3 and J is TRBJ2-7; 7 bases map to TRBD2. J gave up 8 bases and V 0 bases, and 4 bases lay outside the gene matches. Per the germline V gene, CDR1 is ENHRY and CDR2 is SYGVKD. The CDR3 contains 13 residues. The CDR3 region is CAISESGREKQYF. The CDR3 DNA reads as TGTGCCATCAGTGAGTCGGGGCGGGAGAAGCAGTACTTC.

A word on this clone: A clone one base away is much larger, so this may be a read error. This sample also contains other DNA sequences that code for the same CDR3. V gene TRBV29-1 combines with J gene TRBJ1-4; TRBD1 is a possible D gene (6 bases). CDR3 size: 14 residues. Germline loops: CDR1 SQVTM, CDR2 ANQGSEA. Trimming shortened V by 5 bases and J by 8 bases, and 18 bases separated the two germline ends. The CDR3 DNA is TGCAGCGTTAACACGGGGGGCAGAGGAGAAAAACTGTTTTTT. Translating gives CSVNTGGRGEKLFF.

This clone appeared a few times. V and J are TRBV4-2 and TRBJ2-7; TRBD2 agrees at 9 bases. The trim removed 0 bases at V and 6 bases at J, leaving 9 bases unmatched. Germline CDR1 LGHNA, CDR2 YNFKEQ. The CDR3 is 16 amino acids. CDR3 in DNA: TGTGCCAGCAGCCAAGATTCGGCGGGAGGGCCCGTCGAGCAGTACTTC. Translated, it gives CASSQDSAGGPVEQYF.

The chain's CDR3 is CSVEGQGIEQYF. In DNA form, the CDR3 reads TGCAGCGTTGAGGGACAGGGCATCGAGCAGTACTTC. The rearrangement uses TRBV29-1 and TRBJ2-7, with TRBD1 matching over 9 bases. Germline V gene sequence: CDR1 SQVTM, CDR2 ANQGSEA. V shed 3 bases and J 6 bases; nucleotides not matched to a gene: 3. There are 12 residues in the CDR3.

The chain is built from TRBV7-9 and TRBJ2-5; 8 bases are a match to TRBD2. CDR1 and CDR2 from the germline V gene are SEHNR and FQNEAQ (reference sequence). Unmatched junction bases numbered 14, after V lost 4 bases and J lost 1 base. The CDR3 contains 18 residues. Here the CDR3 DNA reads TGTGCCAGCAGCTGGGGGAACGGGACTAGATTCTTCCAAGAGACCCAGTACTTC. Translation: CASSWGNGTRFFQETQYF.